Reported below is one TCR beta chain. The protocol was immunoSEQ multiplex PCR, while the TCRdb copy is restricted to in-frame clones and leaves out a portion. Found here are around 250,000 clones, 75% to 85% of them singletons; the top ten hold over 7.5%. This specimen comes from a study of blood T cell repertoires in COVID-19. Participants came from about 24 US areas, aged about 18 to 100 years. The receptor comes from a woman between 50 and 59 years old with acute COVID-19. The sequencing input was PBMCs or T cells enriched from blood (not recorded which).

CDR3: CAATGSDLMNTEAFF. As DNA, the CDR3 is TGTGCCGCTACAGGGTCCGACCTAATGAACACTGAAGCTTTCTTT. The chain recombines TRBV19 with TRBJ1-1; possible D gene TRBD1, 6 bases. This CDR3 contains 15 residues. V was cut by 11 bases and J by 0 bases, with 19 bases left in between. The germline V gene encodes CDR1 LNHDA and CDR2 SQIVND (reference sequence).